This T cell receptor beta chain was recorded in a study of blood T cell repertoires in COVID-19. Study as a whole: Both acute and convalescent COVID-19 samples were obtained from the United States, Italy and Spain. PBMCs, B-cell-depleted T cells, or T cells provided the cDNA or gDNA that made up the material.

At least ten counts were recorded for this clone. V trimming: 7 bases; J trimming: 0 bases; junction bases outside the gene matches: 12. Germline V lookup: CDR1 LGHNT, CDR2 FRNRAP. This CDR3 has 18 residues. Authors' analysis steps: By means of reference gene primer amplification, nucleated cell counts were estimated. The table came from immunoSEQ multiplex PCR; TCRdb's copy has only in-frame clones and leaves some out. That table is the source of V, J and clone size, and D and trimming were worked out from the DNA. The sample comprises about 240,000 clones, roughly 86% of which are singletons, and roughly a tenth rests with the top ten. Seattle patient enrollment occurred during active infection, with longitudinal follow-up thereafter.

The specimen was peripheral blood. The chain recombines TRBV12-5 with TRBJ1-6, with TRBD1 identical over 7 bases. The receptor was isolated from a woman aged 45-60 years with COVID-19, enrolled during active disease. CDR3 protein: CASALRTGQSSYNSPLHF. The CDR3 DNA sequence: TGTGCTAGTGCCCTGCGGACAGGACAAAGCTCCTATAATTCACCCCTCCACTTT.